These T cell receptor beta chains were read from a single sample in a study of blood T cell repertoires in COVID-19. Using immunoSEQ multiplex PCR, the repertoire was profiled, and TCRdb retains in-frame clones only, with some absent. The repertoire holds 50,000 to 75,000 clones, with 87% as singletons. Sequenced: peripheral blood. The receptor source for this set is a man of 80 years or more in a cohort sampled during active COVID-19. The CDR3 runs from the conserved cysteine through the conserved F or W. The order of the fields is V gene, clone size, D gene, J gene, CDR3 DNA, CDR3 protein. D genes are given only for firm matches. Clone size is not always given. Where it is, it says once, few, many or a class for expanded clones.

V: TRBV5-6; size: once; D: TRBD1; J: TRBJ2-2; DNA: TGTGCCAGCAGGACAGGGGGAGACACCGGGGAGCTGTTTTTT; CDR3: CASRTGGDTGELFF
V: TRBV15; size: NA; D: NA; J: TRBJ2-7; DNA: TGTGCCACCAGCAGACAGGGAGGTTTCGGGGAGCAGTACTTC; CDR3: CATSRQGGFGEQYF
V: TRBV19; size: NA; D: NA; J: TRBJ2-5; DNA: TGTGCCAACGAAAGGGGACAACAAGAGACCCAGTACTTC; CDR3: CANERGQQETQYF
V: TRBV5-4; size: once; D: TRBD2; J: TRBJ2-3; DNA: TGTGCCAGCAGCCGGAGGGGGACTAGCTCAGATACGCAGTATTTT; CDR3: CASSRRGTSSDTQYF
V: TRBV27; size: few; D: NA; J: TRBJ1-4; DNA: TGTGCCAGCAGTTATCTCAGTAGGGAGGGGGATGAAAAACTGTTTTTT; CDR3: CASSYLSREGDEKLFF
V: TRBV2; size: NA; D: NA; J: TRBJ1-6; DNA: TGTGCCAGCGTCAGGGAGGTTTTTAATTCACCCCTCCACTTT; CDR3: CASVREVFNSPLHF
V: TRBV5-4; size: NA; D: TRBD1; J: TRBJ1-2; DNA: TGTGCCAGCAGCCGGGGGGCAGGGGGCGTCTATGGCTACACCTTC; CDR3: CASSRGAGGVYGYTF
V: TRBV10-3; size: NA; D: NA; J: TRBJ1-2; DNA: TGTGCCATCAGTGAGAGGGGAGGCGGGGACGCCTATGGCTACACCTTC; CDR3: CAISERGGGDAYGYTF
V: TRBV19; size: NA; D: TRBD1; J: TRBJ1-5; DNA: TGTGCCAGTAGTTTGGACAGGGAAAGCAATCAGCCCCAGCATTTT; CDR3: CASSLDRESNQPQHF
V: TRBV6-5; size: NA; D: TRBD1; J: TRBJ1-5; DNA: TGTGCCAGCAGGGGACAGGTTGGCGGCAATCAGCCCCAGCATTTT; CDR3: CASRGQVGGNQPQHF
V: TRBV29-1; size: NA; D: NA; J: TRBJ2-2; DNA: TGCAGCGTTGGGGGGGTGAACACCGGGGAGCTGTTTTTT; CDR3: CSVGGVNTGELFF
V: TRBV18; size: once; D: TRBD2; J: TRBJ2-3; DNA: TGTGCCAGCTCCCTGGGCGGGGGGCAGGATACGCAGTATTTT; CDR3: CASSLGGGQDTQYF
V: TRBV6-5; size: NA; D: TRBD1; J: TRBJ1-1; DNA: TGTGCCAGCCGAGTTCCTGACAGGGGGAAGGAAGCTTTCTTT; CDR3: CASRVPDRGKEAFF
V: TRBV10-2; size: NA; D: NA; J: TRBJ1-1; DNA: TGCGCCAGCAGGGACAAGAACACTGAAGCTTTCTTT; CDR3: CASRDKNTEAFF
V: TRBV7-3; size: NA; D: NA; J: TRBJ2-7; DNA: TGTGCCAGCAGCCCGGAACAGGGCCTCGAGCAGTACTTC; CDR3: CASSPEQGLEQYF
V: TRBV4-3; size: NA; D: NA; J: TRBJ1-2; DNA: TGCGCCAGCAGCCGAGCCTGGCAGGGGTCAAATGGCTACACCTTC; CDR3: CASSRAWQGSNGYTF
V: TRBV2; size: NA; D: TRBD2; J: TRBJ2-2; DNA: TGTGCCAGCGGTACTAGCGGGAATGACGGGGAGCTGTTTTTT; CDR3: CASGTSGNDGELFF
V: TRBV6-5; size: NA; D: NA; J: TRBJ2-2; DNA: TGTGCCAGCAGTTACTCGGGGGCCACCGGGGAGCTGTTTTTT; CDR3: CASSYSGATGELFF
V: TRBV6-5; size: once; D: NA; J: TRBJ1-1; DNA: TGTGCCAGCAGTTACCGGACCGGGGGAACTGAAGCTTTCTTT; CDR3: CASSYRTGGTEAFF
V: TRBV2; size: NA; D: TRBD1; J: TRBJ1-3; DNA: TGTGCCAGCAGTGATCAGGGGGCGCGAGGAAACACCATATATTTT; CDR3: CASSDQGARGNTIYF
V: TRBV11-1; size: once; D: NA; J: TRBJ2-4; DNA: TGTGCCAGCAGCTTAGCGGGGGGGCCCATGGCCAAAAACATTCAGTACTTC; CDR3: CASSLAGGPMAKNIQYF
V: TRBV4-3; size: NA; D: NA; J: TRBJ1-6; DNA: TGCGCCAGCAGCCAAGAACAGGAGACTTATTCACCCCTCCACTTT; CDR3: CASSQEQETYSPLHF
V: TRBV10-3; size: NA; D: TRBD2; J: TRBJ2-5; DNA: TGTGCCATCAGTGGACTAGCGGGGGATCAAGAGACCCAGTACTTC; CDR3: CAISGLAGDQETQYF
V: TRBV11-2; size: NA; D: NA; J: TRBJ2-3; DNA: TGTGCCAGCAGCGTAGTCCCAGGGCGGGATACGCAGTATTTT; CDR3: CASSVVPGRDTQYF
V: TRBV29-1; size: NA; D: NA; J: TRBJ1-1; DNA: TGCAGCGTTGAAGACCGGTCCTCCCTCACTGAAGCTTTCTTT; CDR3: CSVEDRSSLTEAFF